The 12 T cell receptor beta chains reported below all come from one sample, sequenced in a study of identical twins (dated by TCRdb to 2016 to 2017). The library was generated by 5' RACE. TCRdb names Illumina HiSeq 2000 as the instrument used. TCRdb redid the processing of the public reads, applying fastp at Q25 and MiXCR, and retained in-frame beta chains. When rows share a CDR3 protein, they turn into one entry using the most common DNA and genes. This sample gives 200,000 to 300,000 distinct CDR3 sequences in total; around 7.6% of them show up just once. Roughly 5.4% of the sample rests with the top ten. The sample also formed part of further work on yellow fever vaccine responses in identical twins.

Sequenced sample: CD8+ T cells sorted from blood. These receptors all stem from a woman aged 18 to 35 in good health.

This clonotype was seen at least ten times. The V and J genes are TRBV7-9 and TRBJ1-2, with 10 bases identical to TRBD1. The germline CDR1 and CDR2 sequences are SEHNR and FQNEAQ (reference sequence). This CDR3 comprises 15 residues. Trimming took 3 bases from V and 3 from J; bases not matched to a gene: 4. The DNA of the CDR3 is TGTGCCAGCAGCTTCGACAGGGGGCGCGACTATGGCTACACCTTC. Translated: CASSFDRGRDYGYTF.

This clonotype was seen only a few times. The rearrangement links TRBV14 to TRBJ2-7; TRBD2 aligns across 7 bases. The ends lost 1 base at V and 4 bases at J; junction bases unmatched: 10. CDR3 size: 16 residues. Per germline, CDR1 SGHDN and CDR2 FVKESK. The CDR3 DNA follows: TGTGCCAGCAGCCAAGGGAGAAACCGGGGGGATTACGAGCAGTACTTC. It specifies CASSQGRNRGDYEQYF.

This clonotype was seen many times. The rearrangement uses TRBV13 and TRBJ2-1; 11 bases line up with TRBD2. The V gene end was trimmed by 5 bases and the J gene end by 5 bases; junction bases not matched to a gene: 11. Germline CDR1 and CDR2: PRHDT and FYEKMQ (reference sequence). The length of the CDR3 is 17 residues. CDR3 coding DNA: TGTGCCAGCAGCGCTGGACCTAGCGGGGGGATCAACAATGAGCAGTTCTTC. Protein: CASSAGPSGGINNEQFF.

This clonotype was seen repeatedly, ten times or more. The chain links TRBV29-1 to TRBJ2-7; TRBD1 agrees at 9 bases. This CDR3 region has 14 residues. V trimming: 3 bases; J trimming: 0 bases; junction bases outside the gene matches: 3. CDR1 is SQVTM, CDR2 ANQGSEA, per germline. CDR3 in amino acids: CSVEGTGSSYEQYF. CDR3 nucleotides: TGCAGCGTTGAGGGGACAGGGAGCTCCTACGAGCAGTACTTC.

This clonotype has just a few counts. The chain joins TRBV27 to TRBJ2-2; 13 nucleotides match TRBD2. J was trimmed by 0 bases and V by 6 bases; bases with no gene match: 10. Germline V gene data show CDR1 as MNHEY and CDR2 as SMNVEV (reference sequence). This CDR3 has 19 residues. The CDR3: CASRPRGGTSGANTGELFF. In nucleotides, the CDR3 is TGTGCCAGCAGACCCAGGGGGGGGACTAGCGGGGCGAACACCGGGGAGCTGTTTTTT.

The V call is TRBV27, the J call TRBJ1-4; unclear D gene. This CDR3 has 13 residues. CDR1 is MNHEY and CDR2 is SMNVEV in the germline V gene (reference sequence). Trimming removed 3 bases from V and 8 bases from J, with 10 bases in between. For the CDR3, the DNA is TGTGCCAGCAGTTTGAGCCGGGTAGAAAAACTGTTTTTT. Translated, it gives CASSLSRVEKLFF.

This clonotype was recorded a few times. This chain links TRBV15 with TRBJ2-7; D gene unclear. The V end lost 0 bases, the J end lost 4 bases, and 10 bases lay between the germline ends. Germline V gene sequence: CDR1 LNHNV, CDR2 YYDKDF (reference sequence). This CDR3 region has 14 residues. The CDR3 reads CATSRDVVPYEQYV. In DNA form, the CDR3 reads TGTGCCACCAGCAGAGATGTGGTGCCATACGAGCAGTACGTC.

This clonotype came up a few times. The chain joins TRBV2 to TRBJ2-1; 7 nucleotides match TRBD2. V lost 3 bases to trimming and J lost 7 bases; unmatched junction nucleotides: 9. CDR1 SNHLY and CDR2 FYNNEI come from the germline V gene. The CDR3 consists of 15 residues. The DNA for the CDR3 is TGTGCCAGCAGTGATGCCAGGGAGGGGTTAAATGAGCAGTTCTTC. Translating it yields CASSDAREGLNEQFF.

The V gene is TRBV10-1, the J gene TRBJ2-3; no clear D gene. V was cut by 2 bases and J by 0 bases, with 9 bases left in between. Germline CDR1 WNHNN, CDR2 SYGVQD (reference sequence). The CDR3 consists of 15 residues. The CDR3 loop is CASSEGWASTDTQYF. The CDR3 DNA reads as TGCGCCAGCAGTGAGGGTTGGGCAAGCACAGATACGCAGTATTTT.

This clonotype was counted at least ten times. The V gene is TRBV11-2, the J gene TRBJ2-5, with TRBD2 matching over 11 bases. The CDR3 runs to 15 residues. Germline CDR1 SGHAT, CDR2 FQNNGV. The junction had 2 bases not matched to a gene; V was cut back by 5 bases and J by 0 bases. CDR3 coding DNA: TGTGCCAGCAGCCTAGCGGGGGGCAACCAAGAGACCCAGTACTTC. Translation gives CASSLAGGNQETQYF. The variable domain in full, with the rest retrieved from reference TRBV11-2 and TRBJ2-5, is EAGVAQSPRYKIIEKRQSVAFWCNPISGHATLYWYQQILGQGPKLLIQFQNNGVVDDSQLPKDRFSAERLKGVDSTLKIQPAKLEDSAVYLCASSLAGGNQETQYFGPGTRLLVL.

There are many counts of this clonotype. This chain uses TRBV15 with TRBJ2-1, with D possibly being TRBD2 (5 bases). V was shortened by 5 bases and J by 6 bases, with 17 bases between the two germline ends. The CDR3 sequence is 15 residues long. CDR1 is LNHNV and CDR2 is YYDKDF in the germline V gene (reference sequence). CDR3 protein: CATSLEDKGSNEQFF. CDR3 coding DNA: TGTGCCACCAGCCTGGAGGATAAGGGAAGCAATGAGCAGTTCTTC.

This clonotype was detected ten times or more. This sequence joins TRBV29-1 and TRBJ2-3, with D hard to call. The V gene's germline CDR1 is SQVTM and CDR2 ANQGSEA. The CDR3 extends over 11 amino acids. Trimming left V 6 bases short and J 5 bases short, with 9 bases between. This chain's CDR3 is CSVYLGDTQYF. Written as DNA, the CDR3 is TGCAGCGTATACCTAGGAGATACGCAGTATTTT.